This entry lists 23 T cell receptor beta chains sequenced from one sample in a study of cytomegalovirus exposure and HLA in healthy donors. Sequencing used immunoSEQ multiplex PCR; TCRdb keeps in-frame clones, though not all of them. The sample has roughly 250,000 clones, 87% seen once. Sequencing was carried out using PBMCs. The receptors come from a man between 18 and 29 years old in good health and CMV-seronegative.

This chain joins TRBV18 and TRBJ1-1, with unresolved D. CDR1 KGHSH and CDR2 LQKENI come from the germline V gene. V dropped 4 bases and J dropped 2 bases, with 11 bases sitting between them. The CDR3 runs to 14 residues. CDR3 region: CASSLLSDNTEAFF. The CDR3 nucleotides are TGTGCCAGCTCACTCCTCAGCGATAACACTGAAGCTTTCTTT.

The rearrangement links TRBV29-1 to TRBJ1-2, with unresolved D. The V end lost 2 bases, the J end lost 4 bases, and 11 bases lay between the germline ends. Per germline, CDR1 SQVTM and CDR2 ANQGSEA. The CDR3 totals 13 residues. The CDR3, as DNA: TGCAGCGTTGAATCCGGGAGAGGCTATGGCTACACCTTC. It translates to CSVESGRGYGYTF.

The chain uses TRBV10-3 and TRBJ1-1; D is undetermined. From germline, CDR1 is ENHRY and CDR2 SYGVKD. The ends were cut back, 11 bases at V and 5 bases at J, with 18 bases in the middle. The CDR3 loop spans 13 amino acids. The CDR3, as DNA: TGTGCCGCGAGAGGAGGGTTTGATACTGAAGCTTTCTTT. This codes for CAARGGFDTEAFF.

Here the CDR3 DNA reads TGTGCCAGCAGCTTAGCCGGGTACGTGGGGCGCGAGCAGTACTTC. This sequence encodes CASSLAGYVGREQYF. The V call is TRBV7-6, the J call TRBJ2-7; D is possibly TRBD1 (5 bases). CDR1 SGHVS and CDR2 FNYEAQ come from the germline V gene. CDR3 size: 15 residues. V dropped 0 bases and J dropped 6 bases, with 15 bases sitting between them.

This clone was seen just once. The chain is built from TRBV29-1 and TRBJ2-1; D gene uncertain. This CDR3 comprises 13 residues. V lost 3 bases to trimming and J lost 8 bases, with 14 bases between them. Germline V lookup: CDR1 SQVTM, CDR2 ANQGSEA. The CDR3 DNA reads as TGCAGCGTTGAGATATCTGCGTCGGATGAGCAGTTCTTC. Translated: CSVEISASDEQFF.

CDR3 sequence: CASSFSYGGSYNSPLHF. As DNA, the CDR3 is TGTGCCAGCAGTTTCAGCTATGGAGGATCCTATAATTCACCCCTCCACTTT. The chain recombines TRBV7-2 with TRBJ1-6; D is unresolved. The CDR3 sequence is 17 residues long. In germline, CDR1 is SGHTA, CDR2 FQGNSA. V was clipped by 6 bases and J by 1 base, with 16 bases between them.

The chain links TRBV6-1 to TRBJ2-5, with TRBD2 identical over 7 bases. Germline CDR1 reads MNHNS; CDR2 reads SASEGT. The CDR3 extends over 16 amino acids. Trimming removed 3 bases from V and 7 bases from J; junction bases left unmatched: 14. CDR3 in DNA: TGTGCCAGCAGTGAGGGACCCTGGGACCGCGGGGGGACCCAGTACTTC. It yields the protein CASSEGPWDRGGTQYF.

The rearrangement links TRBV11-2 to TRBJ1-3; D might be TRBD1 (6 bases). The CDR3 consists of 14 residues. Germline CDR1 and CDR2: SGHAT and FQNNGV. Trimming left V 5 bases short and J 2 bases short, with 10 bases between. DNA for the CDR3: TGTGCCAGCAGCCCGGACAGAACTGGAAACACCATATATTTT. It encodes CASSPDRTGNTIYF.

The chain combines TRBV4-2 with TRBJ2-5; maybe TRBD2 (7 bases). V was shortened by 4 bases and J by 4 bases, with 13 bases between the two germline ends. Germline V gene data show CDR1 as LGHNA and CDR2 as YNFKEQ. The CDR3 consists of 14 residues. CDR3 bases: TGTGCCAGCAGCCCTCGGGGGGCGCGAGAGACCCAGTACTTC. Translating gives CASSPRGARETQYF.

The chain recombines TRBV27 with TRBJ2-5; TRBD2 agrees at 13 bases. V shed 3 bases and J 3 bases; nucleotides not matched to a gene: 7. CDR3 length: 17 amino acids. The V gene's germline CDR1 is MNHEY and CDR2 SMNVEV (reference sequence). The CDR3 DNA sequence: TGTGCCAGCAGTTTTACACTAGCGGGAGGGTTAGAAGAGACCCAGTACTTC. Amino acids: CASSFTLAGGLEETQYF.

In this sample, this clone turned up once. The chain employs TRBV2 and TRBJ1-2, with D tentatively TRBD1 (5 bases). The V gene's germline CDR1 is SNHLY and CDR2 FYNNEI. This CDR3 is 16 amino acids long. Trimming cost V 6 bases and J 3 bases, with 20 bases left between them. CDR3 in DNA: TGTGCCAGCAGAAGGAGGGGAGGCCAGGATCACTATGGCTACACCTTC. Translation gives CASRRRGGQDHYGYTF.

V is TRBV6-5 and J is TRBJ2-7; D is possibly TRBD1 (6 bases). This CDR3 region has 14 residues. With 6 bases removed from V and 3 bases from J, the gap between germline ends came to 15 bases. The germline V gene has CDR1 MNHEY and CDR2 SVGAGI. The CDR3 DNA follows: TGTGCCAGCAGACCAACAGGGCTCGGCTACGAGCAGTACTTC. Its protein is CASRPTGLGYEQYF.

V is TRBV7-8 and J is TRBJ1-5; 7 bases map to TRBD1. The germline V gene encodes CDR1 SGHVS and CDR2 FQNEAQ. V was pared by 0 bases and J by 5 bases, with 10 bases of the junction left unmatched. The CDR3 covers 17 residues. In nucleotides, the CDR3 is TGTGCCAGCAGCTTAGCGTCGGCAACAGGGGTTCATCAGCCCCAGCATTTT. It translates to CASSLASATGVHQPQHF. Complete variable domain (other parts from reference TRBV7-8 and TRBJ1-5): GAGVSQSPRYKVAKRGQDVALRCDPISGHVSLFWYQQALGQGPEFLTYFQNEAQLDKSGLPSDRFFAERPEGSVSTLKIQRTQQEDSAVYLCASSLASATGVHQPQHFGDGTRLSIL.

This sequence joins TRBV2 and TRBJ2-1, with 13 bases fitting TRBD2. Germline CDR1 is SNHLY and CDR2 is FYNNEI. V shed 3 bases, J shed 8 bases, and the junction held 7 bases outside the gene matches. This CDR3 comprises 16 residues. This CDR3 reads CASSETGTSGIYEQFF. The CDR3 DNA follows: TGTGCCAGCAGTGAGACCGGGACTAGCGGGATCTATGAGCAGTTCTTC. Supplemented by reference TRBV2 and TRBJ2-1, the full variable domain reads EPEVTQTPSHQVTQMGQEVILRCVPISNHLYFYWYRQILGQKVEFLVSFYNNEISEKSEIFDDQFSVERPDGSNFTLKIRSTKLEDSAMYFCASSETGTSGIYEQFFGPGTRLTVL.

The chain employs TRBV6-5 and TRBJ1-6, with TRBD1 matching 7 bases. CDR1 and CDR2 (germline): MNHEY, SVGAGI. The CDR3 is 15 residues long. V was clipped by 0 bases and J by 8 bases; unmatched bases: 4. Here the CDR3 reads CASSYSQGVDSPLHF. CDR3 in DNA: TGTGCCAGCAGTTACTCTCAGGGGGTTGATTCACCCCTCCACTTT.

V usage is TRBV10-3 and J usage is TRBJ2-7, with D maybe TRBD2 (5 bases). Germline CDR1 is ENHRY and CDR2 is SYGVKD. The CDR3 is made up of 13 amino acids. Trimming cost V 3 bases and J 2 bases, with 8 bases left between them. The CDR3, as DNA: TGTGCCATCAGTGACGGGGTAGCCTACGAGCAGTACTTC. Its translation is CAISDGVAYEQYF.

The V gene is TRBV15, the J gene TRBJ1-1, with no clear D. The CDR3 is 14 residues long. Germline-derived CDR1 and CDR2 are LNHNV and YYDKDF (reference sequence). V was clipped by 6 bases and J by 1 base, with 12 bases between them. CDR3 DNA sequence: TGTGCCACCAGACCCGGGAGTAGGAACACTGAAGCTTTCTTT. This translates into CATRPGSRNTEAFF.

The chain employs TRBV2 and TRBJ2-4; 7 nucleotides agree with TRBD1. The CDR3 length is 15 residues. CDR1 is SNHLY and CDR2 is FYNNEI in the germline V gene. Germline trimming cut 6 bases from V and 0 bases from J; bases unmatched to any gene: 5. Written as DNA, the CDR3 is TGTGCCAGCAGAGACAGGGTATCAGCCAAAAACATTCAGTACTTC. As protein: CASRDRVSAKNIQYF.

The rearrangement uses TRBV5-1 and TRBJ1-1, with a weak D call TRBD1 (5 bases). Per germline, CDR1 SGHRS and CDR2 YFSETQ. There are 14 residues in the CDR3. V lost 4 bases and J 1 base, leaving 11 bases between the germline ends. CDR3 nucleotides: TGCGCCAGCAGCGTACAGGTGTCGAACACTGAAGCTTTCTTT. It codes for CASSVQVSNTEAFF. Using reference TRBV5-1 and TRBJ1-1 for the parts outside the CDR3, the full variable domain is KAGVTQTPRYLIKTRGQQVTLSCSPISGHRSVSWYQQTPGQGLQFLFEYFSETQRNKGNFPGRFSGRQFSNSRSEMNVSTLELGDSALYLCASSVQVSNTEAFFGQGTRLTVV.

V usage is TRBV27 and J usage is TRBJ2-5; 7 positions agree with TRBD2. CDR1 MNHEY and CDR2 SMNVEV come from the germline V gene (reference sequence). The J segment lost 4 bases and the V segment lost 4 bases, leaving 12 bases of the junction unmatched. The CDR3 totals 16 residues. The CDR3 is CASSSIGRTYGETQYF. CDR3 DNA sequence: TGTGCCAGCAGTTCTATCGGGAGGACATACGGAGAGACCCAGTACTTC.

The chain carries TRBV11-3 and TRBJ1-5; no definite D call. Per the germline V gene, CDR1 is SGHNT and CDR2 is YENEEA. The CDR3 has 16 residues. V lost 0 bases and J 3 bases, leaving 12 bases between the germline ends. CDR3 region: CASSLDWPEHNQPQHF. In DNA form, the CDR3 reads TGTGCCAGCAGCTTAGATTGGCCGGAGCACAATCAGCCCCAGCATTTT.

Concerning this clone: Different DNA sequences within this sample yield the same CDR3. V and J are TRBV11-2 and TRBJ2-3; TRBD2 might be the D (6 bases). The germline V and J ends were trimmed by 3 bases and 3 bases, with 7 bases remaining between them. Per the germline V gene, CDR1 is SGHAT and CDR2 is FQNNGV. The CDR3 is 13 amino acids. CDR3 sequence: CASSLAGTDTQYF. The CDR3 DNA reads as TGTGCCAGCAGCTTGGCGGGAACAGATACGCAGTATTTT.

J is TRBJ2-1 and V is TRBV7-2; TRBD2 might be the D (5 bases). Between the trimmed V and J ends, which lost 0 bases and 8 bases, there was a span of 17 bases. The CDR3 is 16 amino acids. The germline CDR1 and CDR2 sequences are SGHTA and FQGNSA. The CDR3 sequence is CASSLARGREGYEQFF. CDR3 DNA: TGTGCCAGCAGCTTAGCACGGGGAAGGGAAGGGTATGAGCAGTTCTTC.